This paragraph reports one T cell receptor beta chain. The CDR3 is 14 residues long. Germline CDR1 is MNHNY and CDR2 is SVGAGI (reference sequence). The ends lost 2 bases at V and 8 bases at J; junction bases unmatched: 3. These data belong to a study of cytomegalovirus exposure and HLA in healthy donors. The protocol was immunoSEQ multiplex PCR, while the TCRdb copy is restricted to in-frame clones and leaves out a portion. The table includes over 100,000 clones, about 95% detected once. The TCR originated in a woman aged 18-29 years in good health and CMV-seronegative. The chain links TRBV6-6 to TRBJ2-4, with TRBD1 matching over 10 bases. The sequenced sample was PBMCs. CDR3 coding DNA: TGTGCCAGCAGTTACGAGACAGGGGGCCACATTCAGTACTTC. Translating it yields CASSYETGGHIQYF.